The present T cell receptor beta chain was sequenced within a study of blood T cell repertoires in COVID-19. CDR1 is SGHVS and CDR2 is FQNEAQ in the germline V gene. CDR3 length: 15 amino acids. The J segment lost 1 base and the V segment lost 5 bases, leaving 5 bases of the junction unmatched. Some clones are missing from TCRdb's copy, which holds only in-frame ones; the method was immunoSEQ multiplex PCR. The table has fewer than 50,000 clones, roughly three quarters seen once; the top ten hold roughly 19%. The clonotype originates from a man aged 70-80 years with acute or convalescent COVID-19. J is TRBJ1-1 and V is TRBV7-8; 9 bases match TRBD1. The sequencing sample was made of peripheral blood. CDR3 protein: CASSPGTGRNTEAFF. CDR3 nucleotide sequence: TGTGCCAGCAGCCCCGGGACAGGGCGGAACACTGAAGCTTTCTTT.